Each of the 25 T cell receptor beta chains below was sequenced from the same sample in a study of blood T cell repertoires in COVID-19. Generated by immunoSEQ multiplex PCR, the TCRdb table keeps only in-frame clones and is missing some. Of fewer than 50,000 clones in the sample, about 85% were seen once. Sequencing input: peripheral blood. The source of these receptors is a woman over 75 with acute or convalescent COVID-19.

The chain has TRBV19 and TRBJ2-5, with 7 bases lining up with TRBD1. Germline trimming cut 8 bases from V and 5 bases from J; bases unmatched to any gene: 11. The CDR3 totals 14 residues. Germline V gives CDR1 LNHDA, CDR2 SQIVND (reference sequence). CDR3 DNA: TGTGCCAGTCTCCAGACAGGGTCTGGGGAGACCCAGTACTTC. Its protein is CASLQTGSGETQYF.

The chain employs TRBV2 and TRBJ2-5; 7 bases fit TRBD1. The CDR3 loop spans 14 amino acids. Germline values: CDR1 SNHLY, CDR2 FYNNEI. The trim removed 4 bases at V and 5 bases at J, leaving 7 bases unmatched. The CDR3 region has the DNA TGTGCCAGCAGTGTAAACAGGGGCACGGAGACCCAGTACTTC. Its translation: CASSVNRGTETQYF.

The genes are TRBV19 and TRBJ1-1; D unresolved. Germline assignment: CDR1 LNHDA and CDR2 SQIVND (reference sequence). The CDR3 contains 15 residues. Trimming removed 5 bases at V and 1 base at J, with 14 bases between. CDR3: CASSARIPANTEAFF. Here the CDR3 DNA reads TGTGCCAGTAGTGCGCGGATCCCAGCGAACACTGAAGCTTTCTTT.

CDR3 sequence: CASSLEPVPHQPQHF. CDR3 bases: TGTGCCAGCAGCTTGGAGCCCGTCCCACATCAGCCCCAGCATTTT. The J gene is TRBJ1-5, the V gene TRBV5-5; D remains unclear. Germline CDR1 and CDR2: SGHKS and YYEKEE (reference sequence). V was shortened by 0 bases and J by 5 bases, with 12 bases between the two germline ends. This CDR3 region has 15 residues.

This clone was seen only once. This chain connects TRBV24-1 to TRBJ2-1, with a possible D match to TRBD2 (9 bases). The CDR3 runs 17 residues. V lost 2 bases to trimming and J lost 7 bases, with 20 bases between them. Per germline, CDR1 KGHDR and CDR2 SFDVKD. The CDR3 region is CATSDSSSGTGGNEQFF. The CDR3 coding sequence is TGTGCCACCAGTGATTCCTCTAGCGGGACAGGTGGGAATGAGCAGTTCTTC.

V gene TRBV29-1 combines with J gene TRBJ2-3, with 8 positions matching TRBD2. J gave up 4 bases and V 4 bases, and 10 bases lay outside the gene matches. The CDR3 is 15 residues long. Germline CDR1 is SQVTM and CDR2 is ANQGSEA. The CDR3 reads CSVVPREGFADTQYF. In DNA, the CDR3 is TGCAGCGTTGTCCCCCGGGAGGGGTTCGCAGATACGCAGTATTTT.

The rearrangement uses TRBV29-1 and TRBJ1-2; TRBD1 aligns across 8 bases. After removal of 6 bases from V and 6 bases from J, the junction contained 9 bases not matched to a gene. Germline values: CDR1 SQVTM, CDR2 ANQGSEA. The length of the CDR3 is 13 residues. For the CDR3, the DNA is TGCAGCGTAGTGACAGGGGATCTTCATGGCTACACCTTC. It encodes CSVVTGDLHGYTF.

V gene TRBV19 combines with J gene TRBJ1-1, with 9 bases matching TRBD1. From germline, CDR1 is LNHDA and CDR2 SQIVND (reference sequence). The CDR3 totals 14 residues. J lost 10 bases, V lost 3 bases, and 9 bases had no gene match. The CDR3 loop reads CASSILGTGRGAFF. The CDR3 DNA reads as TGTGCCAGTAGTATCCTCGGGACAGGGCGAGGAGCTTTCTTT.

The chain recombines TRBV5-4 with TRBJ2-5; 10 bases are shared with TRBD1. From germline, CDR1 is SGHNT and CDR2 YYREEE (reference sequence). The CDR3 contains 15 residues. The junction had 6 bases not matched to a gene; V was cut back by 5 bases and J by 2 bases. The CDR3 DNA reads TGTGCCAGCAGGGAGGGACAGGGGAAGCAAGAGACCCAGTACTTC. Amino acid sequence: CASREGQGKQETQYF.

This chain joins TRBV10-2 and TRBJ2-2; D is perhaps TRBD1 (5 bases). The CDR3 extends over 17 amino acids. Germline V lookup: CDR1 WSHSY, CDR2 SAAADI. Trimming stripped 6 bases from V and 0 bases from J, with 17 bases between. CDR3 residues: CASRKTKTDTNTGELFF. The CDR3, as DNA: TGCGCCAGCAGAAAAACGAAGACAGATACGAACACCGGGGAGCTGTTTTTT.

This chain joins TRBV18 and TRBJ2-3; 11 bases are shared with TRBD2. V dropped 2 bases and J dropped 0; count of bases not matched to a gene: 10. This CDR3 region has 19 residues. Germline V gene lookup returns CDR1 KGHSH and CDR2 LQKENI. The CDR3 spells CASSPGPGLAVGSTDTQYF. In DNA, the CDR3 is TGTGCCAGCTCACCAGGGCCGGGACTAGCGGTTGGTAGCACAGATACGCAGTATTTT.

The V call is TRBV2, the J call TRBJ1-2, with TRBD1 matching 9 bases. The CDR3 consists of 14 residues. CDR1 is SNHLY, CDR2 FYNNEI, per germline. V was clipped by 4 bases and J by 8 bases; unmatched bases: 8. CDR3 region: CASSGGQGFGGYTF. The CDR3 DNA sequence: TGTGCCAGCAGTGGGGGACAGGGCTTCGGAGGCTACACCTTC.

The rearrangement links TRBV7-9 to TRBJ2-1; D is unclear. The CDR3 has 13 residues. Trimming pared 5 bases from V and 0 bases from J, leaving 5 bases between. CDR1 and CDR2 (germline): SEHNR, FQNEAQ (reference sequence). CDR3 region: CASSNSSYNEQFF. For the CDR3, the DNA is TGTGCCAGCAGCAATAGCTCCTACAATGAGCAGTTCTTC.

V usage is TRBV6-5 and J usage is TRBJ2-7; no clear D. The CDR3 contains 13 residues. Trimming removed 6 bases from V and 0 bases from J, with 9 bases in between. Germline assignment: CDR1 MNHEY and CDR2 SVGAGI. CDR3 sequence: CASSRLASYEQYF. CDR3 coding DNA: TGTGCCAGCAGCCGATTGGCCTCCTACGAGCAGTACTTC.

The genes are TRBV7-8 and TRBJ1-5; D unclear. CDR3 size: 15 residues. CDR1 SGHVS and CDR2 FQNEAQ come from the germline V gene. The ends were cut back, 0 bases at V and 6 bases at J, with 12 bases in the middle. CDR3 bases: TGTGCCAGCAGCTTAGCGCATGGGCCCGGTCAGCCCCAGCATTTT. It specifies CASSLAHGPGQPQHF.

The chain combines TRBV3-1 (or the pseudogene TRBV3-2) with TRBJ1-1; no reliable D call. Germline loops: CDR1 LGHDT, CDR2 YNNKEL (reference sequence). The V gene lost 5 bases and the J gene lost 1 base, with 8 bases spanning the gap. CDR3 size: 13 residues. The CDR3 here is CASSSTRNTEAFF. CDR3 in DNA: TGTGCCAGCAGCAGTACCAGGAACACTGAAGCTTTCTTT.

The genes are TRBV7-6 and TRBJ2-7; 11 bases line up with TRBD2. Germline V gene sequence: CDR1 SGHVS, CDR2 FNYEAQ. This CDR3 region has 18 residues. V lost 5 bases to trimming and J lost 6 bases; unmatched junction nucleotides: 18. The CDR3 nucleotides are TGTGCCAGCAGCCTCCTCCATAGCGGGAGGGCCGGGAGTTCCGAGCAGTACTTC. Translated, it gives CASSLLHSGRAGSSEQYF.

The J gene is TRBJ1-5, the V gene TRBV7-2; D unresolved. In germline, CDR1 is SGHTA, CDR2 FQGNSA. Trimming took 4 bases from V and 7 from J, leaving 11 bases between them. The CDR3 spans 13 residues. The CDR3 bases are TGTGCCAGCAGCTCCCACGTGGGCCAGCCCCAGCATTTT. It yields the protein CASSSHVGQPQHF.

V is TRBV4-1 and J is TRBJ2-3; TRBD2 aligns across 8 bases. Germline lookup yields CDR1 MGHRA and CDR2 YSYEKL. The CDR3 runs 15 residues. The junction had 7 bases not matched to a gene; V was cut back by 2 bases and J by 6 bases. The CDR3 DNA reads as TGCGCCAGCAGCCAACTAGCGGGCGTGCATGATACGCAGTATTTT. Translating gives CASSQLAGVHDTQYF.

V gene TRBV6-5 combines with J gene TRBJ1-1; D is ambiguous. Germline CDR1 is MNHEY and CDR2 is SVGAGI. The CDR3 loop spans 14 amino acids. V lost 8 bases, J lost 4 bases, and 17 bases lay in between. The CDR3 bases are TGTGCCAGCGTCGGATCGGGTCGTGGCACTGAAGCTTTCTTT. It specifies CASVGSGRGTEAFF.

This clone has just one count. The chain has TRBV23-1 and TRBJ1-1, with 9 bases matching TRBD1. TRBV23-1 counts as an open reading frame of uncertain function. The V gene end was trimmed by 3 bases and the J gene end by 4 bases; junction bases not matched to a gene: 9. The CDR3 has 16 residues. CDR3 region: CASSQPRDRATTEAFF. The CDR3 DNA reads TGCGCCAGCAGTCAGCCCCGGGACAGGGCGACCACTGAAGCTTTCTTT.

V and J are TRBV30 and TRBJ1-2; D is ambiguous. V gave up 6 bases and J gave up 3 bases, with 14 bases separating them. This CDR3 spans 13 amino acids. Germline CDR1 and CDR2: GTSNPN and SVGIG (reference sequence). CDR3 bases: TGTGCCTGTCGGAGGATTTTTGACTATGGCTACACCTTC. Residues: CACRRIFDYGYTF.

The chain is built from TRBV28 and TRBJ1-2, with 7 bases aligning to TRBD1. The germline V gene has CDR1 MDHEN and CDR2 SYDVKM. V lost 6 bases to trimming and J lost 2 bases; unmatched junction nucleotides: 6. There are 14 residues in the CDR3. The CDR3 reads CASRTGTENYGYTF. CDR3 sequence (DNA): TGTGCCAGCAGGACCGGGACAGAGAACTATGGCTACACCTTC.

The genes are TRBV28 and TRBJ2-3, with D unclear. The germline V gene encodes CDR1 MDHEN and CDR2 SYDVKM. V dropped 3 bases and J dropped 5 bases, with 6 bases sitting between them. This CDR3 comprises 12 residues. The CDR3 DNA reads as TGTGCCAGCAGTTTTTCCCTAGATACGCAGTATTTT. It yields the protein CASSFSLDTQYF.

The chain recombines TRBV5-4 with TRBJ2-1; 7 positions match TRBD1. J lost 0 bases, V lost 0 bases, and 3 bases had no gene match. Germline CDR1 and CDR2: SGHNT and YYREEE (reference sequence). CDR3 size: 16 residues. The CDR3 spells CASSLDHRGSYNEQFF. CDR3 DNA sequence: TGTGCCAGCAGCTTGGATCACAGGGGCTCCTACAATGAGCAGTTCTTC.